The clone carrying this T cell receptor beta chain has at least ten counts. What it recognizes is unknown. The entry originates in a study of T cells in Graves' hyperthyroidism and ophthalmopathy. The CDR3 sequence is 12 residues long. Trimming pared 3 bases from V and 2 bases from J, leaving 8 bases between. From germline, CDR1 is GTSNPN and CDR2 SVGIG (reference sequence). Using RNA transcripts as the source, TCR beta CDR3 regions were amplified. Primed by the HTBI set, a first-round RT-PCR was run on the TCR CDR3. TCRdb reanalysed the multiplex PCR reads using MiXCR and keeps one entry per CDR3 protein. The sample contains roughly 720,000 distinct CDR3 sequences, about 18% of which appear only once. General study results and limits: Blood also contained most expanded thyroid clonotypes above 0.001. Stable hyperthyroidism was told apart from ophthalmopathy by a model built on 13 V-J features. Ophthalmopathy was model-predicted a median 6.5 months pre-onset.

The sequenced sample consisted of blood. The chain uses TRBV30 and TRBJ2-7; D call uncertain. The sequence was obtained from a man aged 45-65 years with Graves' hyperthyroidism. The CDR3 sequence is CAWRRTAYEQYF. The CDR3, as DNA: TGTGCCTGGAGACGGACGGCCTACGAGCAGTACTTC.